Following are 21 T cell receptor beta chains from one sample sequenced in a study of OX40 agonist ivuxolimab in advanced cancers. Library creation used the immunoSEQ multiplex PCR assay. TCRdb limited this immuneACCESS table to in-frame rearrangements with V and J called. A share of clones is missing; checked studies link under half to unresolved V genes, and the rest is unexplained. For this sample there are about 83,000 clones; under 95% appear just once. The biggest ten clones account for around 0.71% of the sample. The specimen comprised CD4+ or CD8+ T cells sorted from blood, sampled in a trial of the OX40 agonist ivuxolimab. Receptor source: an adult with an advanced solid tumor such as melanoma, head and neck, liver or kidney cancer.

The chain employs TRBV5-1 and TRBJ2-5, with D perhaps matching TRBD2 (5 bases). The CDR3 is 13 amino acids. Trimming took off 0 bases at V and 5 bases at J, with 8 bases between the two ends. The germline CDR1 and CDR2 sequences are SGHRS and YFSETQ. The CDR3 DNA sequence: TGCGCCAGCAGCTTGGCCCCGGGGGAGACCCAGTACTTC. Its translation: CASSLAPGETQYF.

The genes are TRBV27 and TRBJ2-5, with D perhaps matching TRBD1 (6 bases). The length of the CDR3 is 12 residues. The germline V and J ends were trimmed by 5 bases and 13 bases, with 17 bases remaining between them. Germline V gene data show CDR1 as MNHEY and CDR2 as SMNVEV (reference sequence). For the CDR3, the DNA is TGTGCCAGCAGTCTCGAACAGGGCCCCAGGTACTTC. Protein: CASSLEQGPRYF.

The V and J genes are TRBV5-6 and TRBJ2-7, with 7 nucleotides matching TRBD2. The length of the CDR3 is 18 residues. Unmatched junction bases numbered 18, after V lost 1 base and J lost 5 bases. Germline V lookup: CDR1 SGHDT, CDR2 YYEEEE. This chain's CDR3 is CASSLTHGASGRRDEQYF. In DNA, the CDR3 is TGTGCCAGCAGCTTGACTCACGGGGCGTCCGGGAGGAGAGACGAGCAGTACTTC.

The chain employs TRBV28 and TRBJ2-7; 14 nucleotides match TRBD2. Germline assignment: CDR1 MDHEN and CDR2 SYDVKM. The CDR3 has 14 amino acids. The V segment lost 6 bases and the J segment 9 bases; nucleotides outside the gene matches: 7. The chain's CDR3 is CASRPTSGRAGQYF. CDR3 DNA: TGTGCCAGCAGGCCGACTAGCGGGAGGGCCGGGCAGTACTTC.

The V gene is TRBV30, the J gene TRBJ1-6, with D possibly matching TRBD1 (5 bases). With 3 bases removed from V and 9 bases from J, the gap between germline ends came to 12 bases. CDR3 length: 13 residues. The germline V gene encodes CDR1 GTSNPN and CDR2 SVGIG (reference sequence). This CDR3 reads CAWRGQGGSPLHF. The DNA for the CDR3 is TGTGCCTGGAGAGGTCAGGGTGGTTCACCCCTCCACTTT. Variable domain in full (rest from reference TRBV30 and TRBJ1-6): SQTIHQWPATLVQPVGSPLSLECTVEGTSNPNLYWYRQAAGRGLQLLFYSVGIGQISSEVPQNLSASRPQDRQFILSSKKLLLSDSGFYLCAWRGQGGSPLHFGNGTRLTVT.

This clone has a handful of counts. The V call is TRBV5-1, the J call TRBJ1-1; unclear D gene. The V and J ends lost 2 bases and 0 bases respectively, with 14 bases between them. The CDR3 is made up of 16 amino acids. Per germline, CDR1 SGHRS and CDR2 YFSETQ. CDR3 protein: CASSFDDPFMNTEAFF. The CDR3 coding sequence is TGCGCCAGCAGCTTCGACGATCCCTTTATGAACACTGAAGCTTTCTTT.

The table lists this clone with a count of one. This sequence joins TRBV7-6 and TRBJ2-3; 11 bases align to TRBD2. The CDR3 has 15 residues. Trimming removed 5 bases from V and 6 bases from J; junction bases left unmatched: 7. Per germline, CDR1 SGHVS and CDR2 FNYEAQ. The CDR3 reads CASSRSGGAGDTQYF. DNA of the CDR3: TGTGCCAGCAGCCGTAGCGGGGGGGCAGGGGATACGCAGTATTTT.

The rearrangement uses TRBV10-3 and TRBJ1-3, with D unclear. V was cut by 2 bases and J by 0 bases, with 11 bases left in between. CDR1 and CDR2 (germline): ENHRY, SYGVKD. This CDR3 contains 16 residues. The CDR3 loop is CAISELAGHSGNTIYF. The DNA for the CDR3 is TGTGCCATCAGTGAGCTGGCCGGCCACTCTGGAAACACCATATATTTT.

The rearrangement links TRBV14 to TRBJ1-1; unclear D gene. V was cut by 1 base and J by 8 bases, with 14 bases left in between. The CDR3 length is 14 residues. Germline CDR1 reads SGHDN; CDR2 reads FVKESK. CDR3 in DNA: TGTGCCAGCAGCCAAGGTGGCGGGTATTGGGAAGCTTTCTTT. It codes for CASSQGGGYWEAFF.

The rearrangement links TRBV9 to TRBJ1-6, with 7 bases fitting TRBD1. The CDR3 consists of 18 residues. V lost 4 bases to trimming and J lost 0 bases; unmatched junction nucleotides: 10. Germline CDR1 and CDR2: SGDLS and YYNGEE. The CDR3 loop is CASSFSGDSPSYNSPLHF. For the CDR3, the DNA is TGTGCCAGCAGCTTTTCCGGGGACAGTCCCTCCTATAATTCACCCCTCCACTTT.

The V gene is TRBV28, the J gene TRBJ2-7, with D perhaps given as TRBD1 or TRBD2 (5 bases each). This CDR3 region has 14 residues. Trimming took 5 bases from V and 4 from J, leaving 15 bases between them. Germline V gene data show CDR1 as MDHEN and CDR2 as SYDVKM. The chain's CDR3 is CASSASGTVYEQYF. The CDR3 nucleotides read TGTGCCAGCAGTGCCTCCGGGACGGTGTACGAGCAGTACTTC.

The V and J genes are TRBV6-5 and TRBJ1-4; 9 bases are a match to TRBD1. Germline trimming cut 4 bases from V and 7 bases from J; bases unmatched to any gene: 7. Germline V lookup: CDR1 MNHEY, CDR2 SVGAGI. CDR3 size: 15 residues. CDR3 region: CASSSKQGAGEKLFF. Here the CDR3 DNA reads TGTGCCAGCAGTTCGAAACAGGGGGCAGGTGAAAAACTGTTTTTT.

This clone was counted once. J is TRBJ2-1 and V is TRBV7-6; 10 bases are a match to TRBD2. The CDR3 sequence is 15 residues long. Germline V gene sequence: CDR1 SGHVS, CDR2 FNYEAQ. After removal of 4 bases from V and 5 bases from J, the junction contained 5 bases not matched to a gene. Here the CDR3 DNA reads TGTGCCAGCAGCTGGCTAGCGGGGGTAAACAATGAGCAGTTCTTC. Its protein product is CASSWLAGVNNEQFF.

This sequence joins TRBV25-1 and TRBJ1-5; D unresolved. CDR1 and CDR2 (germline): MGHDK, SYGVNS. CDR3 length: 12 amino acids. Trimming cost V 5 bases and J 9 bases, with 11 bases left between them. CDR3 bases: TGTGCCAGCAGTAATCTGGCGGGGCCCCAGCATTTT. This encodes CASSNLAGPQHF.

There are a few counts of this clone. V is TRBV6-5 and J is TRBJ1-4, with 8 bases fitting TRBD1. The CDR3 runs to 12 residues. Germline V gives CDR1 MNHEY, CDR2 SVGAGI. V trimming: 8 bases; J trimming: 8 bases; junction bases outside the gene matches: 4. The CDR3 is CASPGGVEKLFF. The CDR3 DNA reads as TGTGCCAGCCCAGGGGGCGTCGAAAAACTGTTTTTT.

As concerns this clone: Other DNA variants within this sample encode the same CDR3. The chain recombines TRBV9 with TRBJ1-3; TRBD1 is a possible D gene (5 bases). This CDR3 is built from 17 residues. The V end lost 0 bases, the J end lost 1 base, and 14 bases lay between the germline ends. Germline V gives CDR1 SGDLS, CDR2 YYNGEE. The CDR3 region is CASSVATLGESGNTIYF. CDR3 bases: TGTGCCAGCAGCGTAGCTACGCTAGGGGAATCTGGAAACACCATATATTTT.

The chain combines TRBV9 with TRBJ2-5, with D perhaps given as TRBD1 or TRBD2 (5 bases each). Trimming shortened V by 3 bases and J by 5 bases, and 17 bases separated the two germline ends. Germline V gives CDR1 SGDLS, CDR2 YYNGEE. This CDR3 spans 15 amino acids. CDR3 region: CASSEALGAGETQYF. The CDR3 region has the DNA TGTGCCAGCAGCGAGGCCCTCGGGGCCGGGGAGACCCAGTACTTC.

The V and J genes are TRBV5-8 and TRBJ1-3; D unclear. The CDR3 has 15 amino acids. From germline, CDR1 is SGHTS and CDR2 YDEGEE. V was clipped by 0 bases and J by 4 bases, with 11 bases between them. The CDR3 here is CASSLGHKVGNTIYF. The CDR3, as DNA: TGTGCCAGCAGCTTGGGACACAAGGTCGGAAACACCATATATTTT.

This rearrangement joins TRBV28 to TRBJ2-5, with 10 bases identical to TRBD2. Germline lookup yields CDR1 MDHEN and CDR2 SYDVKM. This CDR3 spans 15 amino acids. V shed 2 bases and J 5 bases; nucleotides not matched to a gene: 5. The CDR3 spells CASSLSLAGEETQYF. The CDR3, as DNA: TGTGCCAGCAGTTTAAGCCTAGCGGGAGAGGAGACCCAGTACTTC.

This sequence joins TRBV7-9 and TRBJ2-7, with D perhaps TRBD1 (6 bases). Germline V lookup: CDR1 SEHNR, CDR2 FQNEAQ (reference sequence). V shed 5 bases and J shed 6 bases, with 11 bases lying between them. The CDR3 is 12 residues long. The CDR3 sequence: CASSIPQGEQYF. The CDR3 DNA follows: TGTGCCAGCAGCATTCCACAGGGCGAGCAGTACTTC.

The sample holds a few counts of this clone. V gene TRBV30 combines with J gene TRBJ1-1, with D unclear. Germline assignment: CDR1 GTSNPN and CDR2 SVGIG (reference sequence). V dropped 3 bases and J dropped 1 base, with 9 bases sitting between them. This CDR3 has 13 amino acids. The CDR3 coding sequence is TGTGCCTGGAGAGGACGTAGGAACACTGAAGCTTTCTTT. The encoded protein is CAWRGRRNTEAFF.